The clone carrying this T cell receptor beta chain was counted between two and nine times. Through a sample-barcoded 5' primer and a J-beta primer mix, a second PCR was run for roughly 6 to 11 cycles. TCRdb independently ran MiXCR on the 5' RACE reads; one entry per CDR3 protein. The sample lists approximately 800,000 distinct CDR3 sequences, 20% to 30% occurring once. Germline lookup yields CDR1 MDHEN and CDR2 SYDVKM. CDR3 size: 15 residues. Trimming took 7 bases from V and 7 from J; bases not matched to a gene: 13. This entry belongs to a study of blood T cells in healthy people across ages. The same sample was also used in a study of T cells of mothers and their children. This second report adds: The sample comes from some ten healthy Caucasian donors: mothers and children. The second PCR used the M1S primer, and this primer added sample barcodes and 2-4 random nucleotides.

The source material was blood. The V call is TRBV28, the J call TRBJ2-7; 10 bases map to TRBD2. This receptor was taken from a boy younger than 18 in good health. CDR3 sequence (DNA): TGTGCCAGCACTCCTAGCGGGAGTACCCAGTGGGAGCAGTACTTC. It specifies CASTPSGSTQWEQYF. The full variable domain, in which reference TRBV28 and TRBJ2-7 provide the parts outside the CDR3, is DVKVTQSSRYLVKRTGEKVFLECVQDMDHENMFWYRQDPGLGLRLIYFSYDVKMKEKGDIPEGYSVSREKKERFSLILESASTNQTSMYLCASTPSGSTQWEQYFGPGTRLTVT.